This T cell receptor (beta chain) stems from a study of T cell responses to AZD1222 COVID-19 vaccine. As concerns this clone: Its specificity is unknown.

Germline V CDR1 and CDR2: KGHDR, SFDVKD. V shed 4 bases and J 5 bases; nucleotides not matched to a gene: 1. This CDR3 comprises 14 residues. The assay was immunoSEQ multiplex PCR, and TCRdb's table has in-frame clones only and misses some. The top ten hold approximately 7% of the sample, which has under 45,000 clones, about 89% seen once. Study-wide results and limits: Repertoire collection took place solely once the T cell response had peaked.

The chain employs TRBV24-1 and TRBJ2-7, with 13 nucleotides matching TRBD2. Sequencing used peripheral blood, obtained on day 0 of AZD1222 vaccination. This clonotype was sampled from an adult in good health. The CDR3 DNA reads TGTGCCACCAGTGACGGACTAGCGGGAGACGAGCAGTACTTC. Residues: CATSDGLAGDEQYF.